This T cell receptor (beta chain) was documented in a study of regulatory T cells in long-lasting Graves disease (dated by TCRdb to about 2021). Context from the whole study: In the newly diagnosed Graves' disease group, patients had been taking antithyroid drugs for less than 3 months. Patients with persistent Graves' disease were compared with patients with newly diagnosed Graves' disease using TCR sequencing and RNA sequencing of peripheral blood. A total of about 33 samples underwent TCR sequencing, from about 13 patients with persistent Graves' disease and about 20 patients with newly diagnosed Graves' disease. The study was registered as a clinical trial and conducted in China.

Receptor amplification or capture employed multiplex PCR. The reads were generated on an Illumina HiSeq 4000. CDR3 regions were amplified by Arm-PCR with iRepertoire HTBI primers to construct TCR beta libraries. PCR products were gel purified before sequencing. The authors' analysis ran thus. Gene usage analysis of CDR3 amino acid clonotypes relied on the 55 to 80 TRBV and about 13 TRBJ segments identified across samples. COPE and FqMerger were used to merge filtered high-quality paired reads into contigs. BLAST was used to align contigs to the IMGT TRBV, TRBD and TRBJ reference genes, and CDR3 was defined following IMGT. Any clonotype with a frequency above 0.1% was classified as a highly expanded clone. Shannon entropy was used to measure repertoire diversity, and the Gini coefficient was used to measure V-J evenness. Clonotypes shared by more than one individual were considered public. TCRdb reworked the public reads: Q25 trimming with fastp, MiXCR clone assembly, productive beta chains retained. Each CDR3 protein gets just one entry, which takes the most common genes and DNA from the rows behind it. The V and J calls and clone size come from TCRdb's table, not from the authors' own analysis. In this sample the table shows hundreds of thousands of distinct CDR3 sequences, 16% of which occur a single time. The ten biggest clones cover approximately 18% of the sample.

Broad study findings and their caveats: A larger number of public clonotypes was shared among persistent patients (over 2,500) than among newly diagnosed patients (over 850). Lower TCR Shannon entropy and fewer highly expanded clones were observed in persistent Graves' disease patients than in newly diagnosed patients, which suggested clonal expansion. Peripheral blood alone was examined, since thyroid tissue, which constituted the primary lesion, could not be accessed. The small sample size was acknowledged by the authors as a limitation that may reduce accuracy. Only the TCR beta chain was sequenced and analyzed.

The time point label here, explained by the study, means: newly diagnosed GD, antithyroid drugs for less than 3 months. For both TCR sequencing and RNA sequencing, RNA was extracted from PBMCs using TRIzol. Graves' disease was diagnosed according to American Thyroid Association guidelines. Patients for the study were recruited at an endocrinology department in Xi'an, China. From each patient, 7.5 to 9.5 milliliters of peripheral blood was collected into an EDTA anticoagulant tube. Ficoll Paque Plus density gradient separation was used to isolate PBMCs, and no additional T cell sorting was done. RNA quality was checked with an Agilent 2100 Bioanalyzer and agarose gel, and concentration with a NanoDrop 2000. With regard to this clonotype: The clone's antigen remains unknown. Base qualities are not recorded, but no much larger clone differs from it by a single base.

This sample was also put to use in a study of T cells in Graves' hyperthyroidism and ophthalmopathy. That second report states: Stable Graves' hyperthyroidism was defined as no progression to ophthalmopathy during 18 months of follow-up. The hyperthyroidism patients were between 18 and 65 years old and newly diagnosed, with a disease duration of less than 2 months. Any patient with an uncontrolled infection, another autoimmune disease, pregnancy or lactation was excluded. Clinical symptoms, serum thyroxine and TRAb, thyroid ultrasound, and orbital computed tomography formed the basis for the diagnoses. The first round of RT-PCR for the TCR CDR3 was performed with the HTBI primer set and the Qiagen OneStep RT-PCR kit. Most expanded thyroid clonotypes (frequency above 0.001) were also detected in blood, suggesting blood repertoires may reflect thyroid immune responses. Ophthalmopathy was separated from stable hyperthyroidism by a 13 V-J signature model, with approximately 85% sensitivity and 81% to 83% specificity obtained in cross-validation and 80%/75% obtained in testing. In validation, progression to ophthalmopathy was predicted by the model with about 70% sensitivity and 72.22% specificity, a median of approximately 6.5 months before onset. A discovery cohort of about a hundred patients, 43 with Graves' ophthalmopathy and 55 to 65 with stable Graves' hyperthyroidism, was used to find distinguishing TCR V-J signatures. An independent validation cohort of about 19 hyperthyroidism patients and 17 patients who later progressed to ophthalmopathy tested prospective prediction of ophthalmopathy. The approximately 95 discovery patients were divided at random into training and test sets in a 7:3 ratio. In addition, the study compared T-cell repertoires in thyroid tissue and in blood from roughly 6 Graves' hyperthyroidism patients. After sampling, hyperthyroidism patients received methimazole starting at 30 mg daily, and ophthalmopathy patients received high-dose intravenous methylprednisolone. Libraries were constructed in a second round of multiplex PCR, after which size selection and purification were carried out. Paired-end sequencing of the libraries was performed with 100 bp reads on an Illumina HiSeq2000. SOAPnuke was used to process the raw data, removing reads that contained adapters or uncalled bases, had a mean Phred below 15, or lacked an exact match to the constant primer or identifier. COPE v1.2.5 was used to merge the high-quality paired reads, and each unique nucleotide sequence was defined as a clonotype. MiTCR v1.1 was used to align the clonotypes against IMGT TRBV, TRBD and TRBJ reference segments. The analysis included only V-J combinations with a frequency above 0.0001, which together covered approximately 99% of the repertoires. The TCS score was defined as F50 (clonal expansion) divided by E x V (chaos), with BLOSUM62-based TCRdist calculated between CDR3 peptides within each V-J. Welch's t-statistics and random forest reduced fewer than 550 V-J features to under 15, which were used in a naive Bayes classifier (R e1071). Sample size was not statistically predetermined, and blinding of investigators to group allocation was not performed. TCR Vbeta CDR3 sequencing of approximately 140 peripheral blood samples (roughly 41 ophthalmopathy, around 80 hyperthyroidism and some 17 progressor patients) is reported in the paper.

The TCR comes from a young woman with Graves disease. Donor details come from another sample of the same person, matched by shared clones. The source material was peripheral blood mononuclear cells (PBMCs), sampled at new diagnosis, from a patient treated with antithyroid drugs.

Here the CDR3 is given as CASSLGLVAGDFTDTQYF. The DNA sequence is given as TGTGCCAGCAGCTTAGGTCTCGTCGCGGGAGATTTTACAGATACGCAGTATTTT. The chain links TRBV7-9 with TRBJ2-3, and TRBD2 matches 7 of the central bases. The germline V gene (reference sequence) gives CDR1 as SEHNR and CDR2 as FQNEAQ. V ends up 1 base short and J 3 bases short, with an unmatched junction base count of 13. Including cysteine and phenylalanine, the CDR3 has 18 amino acids. Kept here is only the CDR3 DNA, which spans 54 bases and is read in frame from base 1.